This TCR beta chain was sequenced during a study of blood T cell repertoires in COVID-19. In the study overall: PBMCs, B-cell-depleted T cells, or T cells were the source of the cDNA or gDNA that made up the material.

The CDR3 length is 13 residues. Germline lookup yields CDR1 LGHDT and CDR2 YNNKEL (reference sequence). The V and J ends lost 6 bases and 1 base, in that order; junction bases with no gene match: 1. TCRdb's table, derived via immunoSEQ multiplex PCR, lists solely in-frame clones and lacks some. This table has 150,000 to 200,000 clones, around 77% appearing once. The table lists this clone with a few counts. The sequence was collected from a man aged 55 to 70 with active or convalescent COVID-19. Sequenced sample: peripheral blood. The chain links TRBV3-1 (or the pseudogene TRBV3-2) to TRBJ2-5, with 8 nucleotides matching TRBD2. The CDR3 region is CASRTSGQETQYF. The CDR3 bases are TGTGCCAGCAGAACTAGCGGCCAAGAGACCCAGTACTTC.